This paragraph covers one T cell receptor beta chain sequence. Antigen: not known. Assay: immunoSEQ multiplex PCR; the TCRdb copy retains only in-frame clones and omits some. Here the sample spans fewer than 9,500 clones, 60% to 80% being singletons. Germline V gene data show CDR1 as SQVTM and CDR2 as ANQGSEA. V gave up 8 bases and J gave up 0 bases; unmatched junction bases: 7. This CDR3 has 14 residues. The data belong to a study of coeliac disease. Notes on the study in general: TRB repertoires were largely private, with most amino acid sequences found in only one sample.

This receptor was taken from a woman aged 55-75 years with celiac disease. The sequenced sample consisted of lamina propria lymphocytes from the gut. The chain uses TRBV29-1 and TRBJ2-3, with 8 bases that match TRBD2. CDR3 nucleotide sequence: TGCAGCTCAAAGACTAGCGCCAGCACAGATACGCAGTATTTT. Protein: CSSKTSASTDTQYF.